These 18 T cell receptor beta chains share one sample of origin, sequenced in a study of metastatic and nonmetastatic thyroid tumors. TCRdb re-clonotyped the PCR reads via MiXCR. The table has approximately 13,000 clones, around 25% seen once. All patients were treatment-naive before thyroid surgery. The sequencing input was adjacent normal tissue. The receptor set was obtained from a female donor with papillary thyroid cancer or a benign thyroid nodule (not recorded which). Some clones in this sample may be carry-over from other donors' samples.

The V call is TRBV9, the J call TRBJ1-3; D is uncertain. This CDR3 contains 14 residues. Looked up from germline, CDR1 is SGDLS and CDR2 is YYNGEE. V was trimmed by 2 bases and J by 2 bases, leaving 8 bases between them. In DNA, the CDR3 is TGTGCCAGCAGCGTCCCAGACGCTGGAAACACCATATATTTT. Encoded protein: CASSVPDAGNTIYF.

This clone was seen only a few times. The rearrangement joins TRBV2 to TRBJ2-2; tentative D call: TRBD1 (7 bases). The CDR3 extends over 15 amino acids. V was shortened by 5 bases and J by 5 bases, with 15 bases between the two germline ends. Germline V gives CDR1 SNHLY, CDR2 FYNNEI. CDR3 loop: CASSPRTGGTGELFF. The CDR3 bases are TGTGCCAGCAGTCCTCGGACAGGAGGGACCGGGGAGCTGTTTTTT.

This clone was counted between two and nine times. This CDR3 is also generated by other DNA sequences in the sample. J is TRBJ2-3 and V is TRBV6-2 or TRBV6-3; D uncertain. The CDR3 is 14 amino acids. V was cut by 0 bases and J by 6 bases, with 10 bases left in between. Germline V lookup: CDR1 MNHEY, CDR2 SVGEGT. CDR3 amino acids: CASSYSMSSDTQYF. CDR3 nucleotide sequence: TGTGCCAGCAGTTACTCGATGTCGTCGGATACGCAGTATTTT.

This clone came up many times. The rearrangement joins TRBV10-2 to TRBJ1-2; 7 nucleotides align to TRBD1. Germline assignment: CDR1 WSHSY and CDR2 SAAADI. The trim removed 5 bases at V and 7 bases at J, leaving 10 bases unmatched. This CDR3 has 14 residues. CDR3: CASSPTGITSGYTF. CDR3 in DNA: TGCGCCAGCAGTCCGACAGGGATCACCTCTGGCTACACCTTC.

This clone was observed a handful of times. This chain joins TRBV6-1 and TRBJ2-1, with TRBD2 matching 10 bases. Germline loops: CDR1 MNHNS, CDR2 SASEGT. The V gene end was trimmed by 6 bases and the J gene end by 6 bases; junction bases not matched to a gene: 11. The CDR3 is made up of 16 amino acids. The CDR3 is CASRDWTSGIPNEQFF. The CDR3 DNA sequence: TGTGCCAGCAGAGACTGGACTAGCGGAATCCCCAATGAGCAGTTCTTC.

By frequency in the sample, this clone is medium-sized. The chain has TRBV15 and TRBJ2-1; perhaps D is TRBD1 or TRBD2 (5 bases each). This CDR3 has 14 residues. The germline V gene encodes CDR1 LNHNV and CDR2 YYDKDF (reference sequence). V was pared by 1 base and J by 6 bases, with 10 bases between. The CDR3 sequence is CATSRVSGGNEQFF. In nucleotides, the CDR3 is TGTGCCACCAGCAGAGTATCTGGGGGCAATGAGCAGTTCTTC.

The rearrangement joins TRBV5-1 to TRBJ2-3, with 9 bases aligning to TRBD1. Unmatched junction bases numbered 5, after V lost 3 bases and J lost 6 bases. The CDR3 is 14 amino acids. Germline CDR1 and CDR2: SGHRS and YFSETQ. The CDR3 spells CASSSGQGTDTQYF. The CDR3 bases are TGCGCCAGCAGCTCGGGACAGGGTACGGATACGCAGTATTTT.

The sample holds many counts of this clone. The CDR3 loop reads CASSFTLLVGSMTDTQYF. In DNA, the CDR3 is TGTGCCAGCAGCTTCACCCTCCTGGTGGGGTCAATGACAGATACGCAGTATTTT. The V call is TRBV7-9, the J call TRBJ2-3; no clear D gene. CDR3 size: 18 residues. Germline V CDR1 and CDR2: SEHNR, FQNEAQ (reference sequence). The V end was cut by 3 bases, the J end by 3 bases, with 22 bases between.

This clone is medium-sized in the sample. This chain uses TRBV19 with TRBJ1-1; D gene uncertain. Trimming pared 0 bases from V and 0 bases from J, leaving 5 bases between. Germline lookup yields CDR1 LNHDA and CDR2 SQIVND (reference sequence). The CDR3 runs to 14 residues. DNA for the CDR3: TGTGCCAGTAGTATAGATCCTATGAACACTGAAGCTTTCTTT. Its translation: CASSIDPMNTEAFF.

For this clone: A read error may produce the germline difference seen at one junction end. The chain carries TRBV2 and TRBJ1-4; 8 nucleotides align to TRBD1. Germline CDR1 and CDR2: SNHLY and FYNNEI. This CDR3 is built from 16 residues. DNA for the CDR3: TGCGCCAGCGGGCGGCGCGGGTCAGGGGGCTATGAAAAACTGTTTTTT. Protein sequence: CASGRRGSGGYEKLFF.

This chain uses TRBV18 with TRBJ1-4; D remains ambiguous. V was cut by 3 bases and J by 6 bases, with 14 bases left in between. The CDR3 contains 15 residues. Germline values: CDR1 KGHSH, CDR2 LQKENI. The CDR3 region has the DNA TGTGCCAGCTCACCTTTCACTACAGATCATGAAAAACTGTTTTTT. This encodes CASSPFTTDHEKLFF.

In nucleotides, the CDR3 is TGTGCCAGCAGTTACCCGGACAGTGCGAACTATGCTACCTACGAGCAGTACTTC. Translation gives CASSYPDSANYATYEQYF. V is TRBV6-5 and J is TRBJ2-7; maybe TRBD1 (6 bases). The CDR3 runs 18 residues. Germline V gene lookup returns CDR1 MNHEY and CDR2 SVGAGI. Trimming took 2 bases from V and 2 from J, leaving 22 bases between them.

The chain carries TRBV11-2 and TRBJ2-7; D gene unclear. V was clipped by 5 bases and J by 3 bases, with 8 bases between them. This CDR3 has 12 amino acids. Germline CDR1 SGHAT, CDR2 FQNNGV. The CDR3 coding sequence is TGTGCCAGCAGCCCGCCCGGCTACGAGCAGTACTTC. Amino acids: CASSPPGYEQYF.

This clone was observed a handful of times. The CDR3 nucleotides are TGTGCCAGCAGTGAAGATGGGGGCTTAGGACTTCCCTACGAGCAGTACTTC. It encodes CASSEDGGLGLPYEQYF. This chain links TRBV6-1 with TRBJ2-7, with D perhaps TRBD1 (6 bases). The CDR3 has 17 amino acids. V shed 1 base and J shed 2 bases, with 18 bases lying between them. CDR1 is MNHNS and CDR2 is SASEGT in the germline V gene.

The sample holds a few counts of this clone. The chain's CDR3 is CASSAGGEQFF. The CDR3 DNA reads as TGCGCCAGCAGTGCGGGGGGTGAGCAGTTCTTC. The gene calls are TRBV10-1 and TRBJ2-1; TRBD2 agrees at 7 bases. The CDR3 is made up of 11 amino acids. With 4 bases clipped from V and 9 bases from J, the junction kept 0 bases outside the gene matches. Germline V lookup: CDR1 WNHNN, CDR2 SYGVQD (reference sequence).

The V call is TRBV7-8, the J call TRBJ2-7; no clear D. Germline V gene sequence: CDR1 SGHVS, CDR2 FQNEAQ. V was clipped by 7 bases and J by 0 bases, with 4 bases between them. The CDR3 has 11 amino acids. For the CDR3, the DNA is TGTGCCAGCATGCTCTCCTACGAGCAGTACTTC. This translates into CASMLSYEQYF.

V usage is TRBV10-3 and J usage is TRBJ1-2; D is possibly TRBD1 (5 bases). The V gene's germline CDR1 is ENHRY and CDR2 SYGVKD. V lost 2 bases, J lost 4 bases, and 11 bases lay in between. The CDR3 sequence is 14 residues long. The CDR3 here is CAISEDPGTYGYTF. Here the CDR3 DNA reads TGTGCCATCAGTGAGGACCCAGGGACCTATGGCTACACCTTC.

This clone appeared many times. Given a much more abundant clone one base away, this may be a read error. The chain is built from TRBV11-3 and TRBJ2-1; a possible D gene is TRBD1 (6 bases). V was pared by 2 bases and J by 6 bases, with 14 bases between. Germline V lookup: CDR1 SGHNT, CDR2 YENEEA. This CDR3 region has 15 residues. The CDR3 reads CASSLMDSASNEQFF. In DNA form, the CDR3 reads TGTGCCAGCAGCTTAATGGACAGCGCCAGCAATGAGCAGTTCTTC.